Following are 27 T cell receptor beta chains from one sample sequenced in a study of low-dose radiotherapy and immunotherapy resistance in tumors. Both TCRalpha and TCRbeta chains were reverse transcribed with V-gene-specific primers. Using a constant-region primer together with a V-primer adapter, TCRs were subjected to 20 PCR cycles of amplification. MiXCR was run by TCRdb on the reads, yielding one entry per CDR3 protein. The sample holds roughly 40,000 distinct CDR3 sequences, under 30% seen once. Described time point: after trial treatment. Treatment in this sample: LDRT plus nivolumab, ipilimumab, low-dose cyclophosphamide and aspirin (RACIN trial). Here the sequenced sample was PBMCs, taken after low-dose radiotherapy plus immunotherapy. The receptors stem from a male donor with prostate cancer.

This sequence joins TRBV19 and TRBJ2-1; TRBD2 matches 13 bases. J gave up 7 bases and V 3 bases, and 6 bases lay outside the gene matches. The germline gives CDR1 LNHDA, CDR2 SQIVND (reference sequence). The CDR3 contains 16 residues. The CDR3 reads CASSIWTSGRQNEQFF. The CDR3 DNA is TGTGCCAGTAGTATCTGGACTAGCGGGAGACAAAATGAGCAGTTCTTC.

This clonotype was seen at least ten times. This chain joins TRBV7-9 and TRBJ2-5; D call uncertain. This CDR3 is built from 14 residues. Trimming pared 3 bases from V and 2 bases from J, leaving 10 bases between. Germline CDR1 reads SEHNR; CDR2 reads FQNEAQ (reference sequence). The CDR3 loop is CASSLMRAQETQYF. DNA of the CDR3: TGTGCCAGCAGCTTGATGAGAGCTCAAGAGACCCAGTACTTC.

This clonotype was detected once. The chain carries TRBV28 and TRBJ2-1; 11 nucleotides align to TRBD2. J was trimmed by 10 bases and V by 6 bases; bases with no gene match: 8. This CDR3 has 14 amino acids. CDR1 is MDHEN and CDR2 is SYDVKM in the germline V gene. The CDR3 protein is CASSRLAGSYEQFF. As DNA, the CDR3 is TGTGCCAGCAGCAGACTAGCGGGGTCCTACGAGCAGTTCTTC.

This clonotype came up many times. V usage is TRBV20-1 and J usage is TRBJ2-3; a possible D gene is TRBD2 (7 bases). There are 12 residues in the CDR3. Trimming stripped 6 bases from V and 6 bases from J, with 13 bases between. Per germline, CDR1 DFQATT and CDR2 SNEGSKA (reference sequence). The CDR3 protein is CSAGGGGDTQYF. As DNA, the CDR3 is TGCAGTGCAGGGGGGGGGGGTGATACGCAGTATTTT.

This clonotype was counted ten times or more. V is TRBV6-6 and J is TRBJ2-7; D perhaps matches TRBD2 (5 bases). The CDR3 has 15 amino acids. V was pared by 6 bases and J by 0 bases, with 15 bases between. Germline CDR1 reads MNHNY; CDR2 reads SVGAGI (reference sequence). CDR3 sequence: CASRVSGLSSYEQYF. CDR3 coding DNA: TGTGCCAGCAGAGTCAGCGGCCTCAGCTCCTACGAGCAGTACTTC.

This clonotype came up many times. V usage is TRBV29-1 and J usage is TRBJ2-1; D is tentatively TRBD1 or TRBD2 (6 bases each). CDR3 length equals 12 residues. The germline V gene encodes CDR1 SQVTM and CDR2 ANQGSEA. The V end was cut by 7 bases, the J end by 12 bases, with 19 bases between. The CDR3, as DNA: TGCAGCGCCGTGGGGGGCGCGGGGTCGCAGTTCTTC. Residues: CSAVGGAGSQFF.

As to this clonotype: It is likely a read error: a sequence one base away is far more abundant. The chain links TRBV27 to TRBJ2-2, with 8 bases lining up with TRBD1. This CDR3 contains 16 residues. Germline CDR1 MNHEY, CDR2 SMNVEV (reference sequence). The DNA of the CDR3 is TGTGCCACCAGTGATCCCGGGACAGGAAACACCGGGGAGCTGATTTTT. This translates into CATSDPGTGNTGELIF.

The V and J genes are TRBV18 and TRBJ1-3; D may be TRBD1 (5 bases). CDR1 and CDR2 (germline): KGHSH, LQKENI. The ends were cut back, 3 bases at V and 1 base at J, with 13 bases in the middle. The CDR3 extends over 16 amino acids. The CDR3 region is CASSPARGLSGNTIYF. For the CDR3, the DNA is TGTGCCAGCTCACCTGCGCGGGGGTTGTCTGGAAACACCATATATTTT. Full variable domain (outside the CDR3, taken from reference TRBV18 and TRBJ1-3): NAGVMQNPRHLVRRRGQEARLRCSPMKGHSHVYWYRQLPEEGLKFMVYLQKENIIDESGMPKERFSAEFPKEGPSILRIQQVVRGDSAAYFCASSPARGLSGNTIYFGEGSWLTVV.

This chain links TRBV10-3 with TRBJ2-5; 7 nucleotides line up with TRBD1. Germline CDR1 is ENHRY and CDR2 is SYGVKD. This CDR3 is built from 13 residues. J gave up 2 bases and V 5 bases, and 2 bases lay outside the gene matches. In DNA form, the CDR3 reads TGTGCCATCAGTAGGGGACAGCAAGAGACCCAGTACTTC. This sequence encodes CAISRGQQETQYF.

The sample holds many counts of this clonotype. The V and J genes are TRBV7-7 and TRBJ2-7, with 7 bases lining up with TRBD1. Germline trimming cut 5 bases from V and 5 bases from J; bases unmatched to any gene: 9. The germline V gene encodes CDR1 SSHAT and CDR2 FNYEAQ (reference sequence). The CDR3 consists of 14 residues. This chain's CDR3 is CASSPITGAHEQYF. CDR3 in DNA: TGTGCCAGCAGCCCCATCACAGGGGCCCACGAGCAGTACTTC.

On this clonotype itself: A far larger clone is one nucleotide away, so this likely arose from a read error. The J gene is TRBJ2-1, the V gene TRBV10-3, with 7 bases lining up with TRBD1. The germline CDR1 and CDR2 sequences are ENHRY and SYGVKD. The CDR3 runs to 16 residues. V dropped 6 bases and J dropped 10; count of bases not matched to a gene: 18. The CDR3 DNA follows: TGTGCCATCAGAACGCCTACAGGGGATAACCCTTACGAGCAGTTCTTC. This sequence encodes CAIRTPTGDNPYEQFF.

Many counts were recorded for this clonotype. The chain uses TRBV20-1 and TRBJ2-3; D could derive from TRBD1 or TRBD2 (5 bases each). V lost 1 base, J lost 2 bases, and 16 bases lay in between. This CDR3 comprises 16 residues. Looked up from germline, CDR1 is DFQATT and CDR2 is SNEGSKA (reference sequence). The CDR3 protein is CSARAIEGWDTDTQYF. The CDR3 nucleotides are TGCAGTGCTAGAGCCATCGAGGGGTGGGACACAGATACGCAGTATTTT.

This clonotype occurred many times. The chain couples TRBV5-5 to TRBJ1-1; 9 nucleotides line up with TRBD1. CDR1 is SGHKS, CDR2 YYEKEE, per germline (reference sequence). CDR3 length: 15 residues. The V segment lost 3 bases and the J segment 2 bases; nucleotides outside the gene matches: 5. CDR3 DNA sequence: TGTGCCAGCAGCTCAAAACAGGGGGCAAACACTGAAGCTTTCTTT. It is translated as CASSSKQGANTEAFF.

This clonotype has ten or more counts. V usage is TRBV30 and J usage is TRBJ1-3; possibly TRBD1 for D (6 bases). Germline-derived CDR1 and CDR2 are GTSNPN and SVGIG (reference sequence). V lost 3 bases, J lost 0 bases, and 12 bases lay in between. The CDR3 is 15 amino acids. The CDR3 protein is CAWRGQFSSGNTIYF. Written as DNA, the CDR3 is TGTGCCTGGAGAGGACAGTTCTCCTCTGGAAACACCATATATTTT.

Concerning this clonotype: One base separates it from a far larger clone, so it is likely a read error. The CDR3 here is CAAPAPVNTEAFF. The CDR3 region has the DNA TGTGCCGCCCCGGCCCCAGTAAACACTGAAGCTTTCTTT. This chain joins TRBV24-1 and TRBJ1-1, with D unresolved. Germline V gene lookup returns CDR1 KGHDR and CDR2 SFDVKD. CDR3 length: 13 residues. V was pared by 12 bases and J by 2 bases, with 15 bases between.

At least ten counts were recorded for this clonotype. The chain combines TRBV30 with TRBJ2-7, with a tentative D call TRBD1 (6 bases). Trimming removed 1 base at V and 10 bases at J, with 11 bases between. CDR3 size: 11 residues. The germline V gene has CDR1 GTSNPN and CDR2 SVGIG (reference sequence). CDR3 bases: TGTGCCTGGAGTGAACGGACAGAACAGTACTTC. Translation gives CAWSERTEQYF.

This clonotype was seen at least ten times. This sequence joins TRBV20-1 and TRBJ2-5; TRBD1 matches 7 bases. J gave up 4 bases and V 2 bases, and 4 bases lay outside the gene matches. CDR1 and CDR2 (germline): DFQATT, SNEGSKA (reference sequence). This CDR3 is built from 13 residues. CDR3 sequence reads: CSARQGVVETQYF. The CDR3, as DNA: TGCAGTGCTAGACAGGGGGTGGTAGAGACCCAGTACTTC.

There are many counts of this clonotype. V and J are TRBV20-1 and TRBJ2-5; TRBD2 might be the D (5 bases). Germline CDR1 DFQATT, CDR2 SNEGSKA (reference sequence). The CDR3 is 15 amino acids. V dropped 1 base and J dropped 4 bases, with 16 bases sitting between them. The CDR3 loop reads CSARVARAILETQYF. The CDR3 nucleotides read TGCAGTGCTAGAGTCGCGAGGGCTATTTTAGAGACCCAGTACTTC.

This clonotype was recorded many times. This chain connects TRBV28 to TRBJ2-1, with D possibly being TRBD1 or TRBD2 (6 bases each). The CDR3 sequence is 13 residues long. CDR1 and CDR2 (germline): MDHEN, SYDVKM. The V end lost 3 bases, the J end lost 9 bases, and 12 bases lay between the germline ends. The CDR3 region is CASSLRGDFEQFF. The CDR3 DNA sequence: TGTGCCAGCAGTTTGAGGGGGGACTTTGAGCAGTTCTTC.

The chain recombines TRBV4-3 with TRBJ1-3; D gene ambiguous. This CDR3 region has 15 residues. Germline lookup yields CDR1 LGHNA and CDR2 YSLEER. The V end lost 2 bases, the J end lost 2 bases, and 10 bases lay between the germline ends. The CDR3, as DNA: TGCGCCAGCAGCCAACCAGGCTCGGCTGGAAACACCATATATTTT. Translating gives CASSQPGSAGNTIYF.

Points on this clonotype: A far larger clone is just one base off, so this is likely a read error. No conserved phenylalanine or tryptophan ends this CDR3, so it is likely a read error. This chain links TRBV5-8 with TRBJ2-1, with TRBD2 matching over 7 bases. Per the germline V gene, CDR1 is SGHTS and CDR2 is YDEGEE. The CDR3 has 15 residues. Losses at the gene ends were 5 bases for V and 7 bases for J; bases not matched to a gene: 12. DNA for the CDR3: TGTGCCAGCAGTCCGAGCGGGGCCGCCGGGAATGAGCAGTTCCTC. It yields the protein CASSPSGAAGNEQFL.

This clonotype has a count of ten or more. This sequence joins TRBV7-6 and TRBJ2-7; possible D gene TRBD2, 5 bases. Germline V CDR1 and CDR2: SGHVS, FNYEAQ. The CDR3 contains 15 residues. V was trimmed by 5 bases and J by 6 bases, leaving 20 bases between them. CDR3 residues: CASSGPVPEGREQYF. Here the CDR3 DNA reads TGTGCCAGCAGCGGACCCGTGCCCGAGGGCCGCGAGCAGTACTTC.

This clonotype was seen at least ten times. The J gene is TRBJ1-2, the V gene TRBV19; D unresolved. The V and J ends lost 4 bases and 0 bases respectively, with 6 bases between them. This CDR3 spans 13 amino acids. The germline gives CDR1 LNHDA, CDR2 SQIVND (reference sequence). CDR3 coding DNA: TGTGCCAGTAGTACCCAAGCTAACTATGGCTACACCTTC. Translated: CASSTQANYGYTF.

The chain links TRBV20-1 to TRBJ2-4; 7 nucleotides line up with TRBD1. CDR1 and CDR2 from the germline V gene are DFQATT and SNEGSKA (reference sequence). This CDR3 is 15 amino acids long. Unmatched junction bases numbered 7, after V lost 0 bases and J lost 5 bases. CDR3 in amino acids: CSARDLRGGENIQYF. CDR3 in DNA: TGCAGTGCTAGAGATCTGAGAGGGGGCGAAAACATTCAGTACTTC.

This clonotype showed up many times. V usage is TRBV28 and J usage is TRBJ2-7, with 9 positions matching TRBD2. Looked up from germline, CDR1 is MDHEN and CDR2 is SYDVKM. The junction had 8 bases not matched to a gene; V was cut back by 9 bases and J by 2 bases. The CDR3 runs to 14 residues. DNA of the CDR3: TGTGCCAGTATAGCGGGAGACGTGACCTACGAGCAGTACTTC. Its protein is CASIAGDVTYEQYF.

This clonotype has at least ten counts. The CDR3 DNA reads TGTGCCAGCAGCTCTGTCATCAAACAGGGCCGGTACGAGCAGTACTTC. This gives the protein CASSSVIKQGRYEQYF. The J gene is TRBJ2-7, the V gene TRBV7-8, with D tentatively TRBD1 (6 bases). The CDR3 has 16 amino acids. Germline CDR1 SGHVS, CDR2 FQNEAQ. The V end was cut by 4 bases, the J end by 4 bases, with 20 bases between.

This clonotype was found many times. The genes are TRBV2 and TRBJ2-6; D is perhaps TRBD2 (5 bases). Germline CDR1 reads SNHLY; CDR2 reads FYNNEI. With 7 bases removed from V and 4 bases from J, the gap between germline ends came to 17 bases. The CDR3 runs 16 residues. The CDR3 here is CASTKGLRGGANVLTF. The CDR3 region has the DNA TGTGCCAGCACCAAGGGTCTCAGAGGGGGGGCCAACGTCCTGACTTTC.